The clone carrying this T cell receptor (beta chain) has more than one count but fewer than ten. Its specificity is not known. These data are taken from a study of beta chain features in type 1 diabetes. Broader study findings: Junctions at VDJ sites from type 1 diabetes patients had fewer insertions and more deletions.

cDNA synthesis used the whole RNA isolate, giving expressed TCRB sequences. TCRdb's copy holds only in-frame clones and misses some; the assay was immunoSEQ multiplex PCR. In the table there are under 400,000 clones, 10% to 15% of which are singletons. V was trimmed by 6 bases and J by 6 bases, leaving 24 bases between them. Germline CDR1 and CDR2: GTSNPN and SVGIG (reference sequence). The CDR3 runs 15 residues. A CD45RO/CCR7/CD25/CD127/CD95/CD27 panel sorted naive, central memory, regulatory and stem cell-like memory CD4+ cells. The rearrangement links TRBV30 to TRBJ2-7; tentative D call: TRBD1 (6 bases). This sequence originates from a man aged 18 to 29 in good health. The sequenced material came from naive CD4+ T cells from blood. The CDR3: CACEATGTLGGEQYF. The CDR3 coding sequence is TGTGCCTGCGAGGCCACCGGGACACTTGGTGGCGAGCAGTACTTC.